Listed here are 26 T cell receptor beta chains from one sample, sequenced in a study of post-analysis software for immune sequencing data. These receptors' antigens are unknown. Included in the TCR beta cDNA libraries were unique molecular identifiers. Each CDR3 protein is one row after TCRdb ran MiXCR on the PCR reads. The sample holds hundreds of thousands of distinct CDR3 sequences, about 32% seen once. Broader study findings: Patients carried roughly 5 TRBV segments more frequently than controls did, and TRBV5-6, TRBV5-1 and TRBV20-1 were among them.

Sequencing input: blood. Receptors were obtained from a girl aged 5-17 years with multiple sclerosis.

The chain carries TRBV5-1 and TRBJ2-7; weak D call: TRBD1 (5 bases). Germline V gene sequence: CDR1 SGHRS, CDR2 YFSETQ. V was shortened by 5 bases and J by 7 bases, with 13 bases between the two germline ends. The CDR3 length is 12 residues. CDR3 residues: CASSFPQGEQYF. The CDR3 nucleotides are TGCGCCAGCAGTTTCCCCCAGGGTGAGCAGTACTTC.

The genes are TRBV4-3 and TRBJ2-7, with D unresolved. The V and J ends lost 0 bases and 8 bases respectively, with 23 bases between them. The CDR3 runs to 17 residues. Germline V gene lookup returns CDR1 LGHNA and CDR2 YSLEER. The CDR3, as DNA: TGCGCCAGCAGCCAAGACCCTGGGAAGAGCTCCTACAATAAGCAGTACTTC. It is translated as CASSQDPGKSSYNKQYF.

This clonotype showed up just a few times. The genes are TRBV7-2 and TRBJ1-2, with a possible D match to TRBD1 (5 bases). The CDR3 is 14 amino acids. V shed 5 bases and J shed 10 bases, with 20 bases lying between them. CDR1 SGHTA and CDR2 FQGNSA come from the germline V gene. CDR3 amino acids: CASSPRQGLGFYTF. In DNA, the CDR3 is TGTGCCAGCAGCCCACGTCAGGGACTGGGATTCTACACCTTC.

The J gene is TRBJ2-5, the V gene TRBV5-1, with 7 positions matching TRBD2. The J call may be mistaken, given a closer DNA end match to TRBJ2-7. CDR1 and CDR2 (germline): SGHRS, YFSETQ. The CDR3 runs to 15 residues. CDR3: CASSGEGRGGSEQYF. CDR3 nucleotide sequence: TGCGCCAGCAGCGGGGAGGGACGTGGGGGATCCGAGCAGTACTTC.

The chain employs TRBV24-1 and TRBJ1-2; TRBD1 might be the D (6 bases). The germline V gene encodes CDR1 KGHDR and CDR2 SFDVKD. Between the trimmed V and J ends, which lost 0 bases and 2 bases, there was a span of 6 bases. This CDR3 comprises 14 residues. The CDR3 DNA reads TGTGCCACCAGTGATTTGACAGGGAACTATGGCTACACCTTC. Translating it yields CATSDLTGNYGYTF.

The CDR3 loop reads CSVPGPWGRAFF. CDR3 sequence (DNA): TGCAGCGTGCCGGGGCCTTGGGGAAGAGCTTTCTTT. The chain recombines TRBV29-1 with TRBJ1-1, with D perhaps matching TRBD1 (5 bases). The CDR3 contains 12 residues. Trimming removed 6 bases at V and 10 bases at J, with 18 bases between. Germline V CDR1 and CDR2: SQVTM, ANQGSEA.

The chain uses TRBV20-1 and TRBJ2-3; 9 bases fit TRBD1. Germline V lookup: CDR1 DFQATT, CDR2 SNEGSKA (reference sequence). This CDR3 region has 14 residues. The J segment lost 2 bases and the V segment lost 7 bases, leaving 7 bases of the junction unmatched. The CDR3 DNA sequence: TGCAGTGTTCCGGGACAGGGAAACACAGATACGCAGTATTTT. Protein sequence: CSVPGQGNTDTQYF.

Only a few counts were recorded for this clonotype. V and J are TRBV11-2 and TRBJ1-1; D is unresolved. Germline CDR1 reads SGHAT; CDR2 reads FQNNGV. V was cut by 5 bases and J by 1 base, with 8 bases left in between. The CDR3 runs 13 residues. CDR3 DNA sequence: TGTGCCAGCAGCAGGGAGGCGAACACTGAAGCTTTCTTT. It encodes CASSREANTEAFF.

This clonotype has more than one count but fewer than ten. The chain combines TRBV10-3 with TRBJ2-5, with D tentatively TRBD2 (5 bases). V lost 3 bases and J lost 2, with 13 bases in between. CDR3 length: 15 amino acids. Germline V gives CDR1 ENHRY, CDR2 SYGVKD. CDR3 sequence (DNA): TGTGCCATCAGTGAAAGGGAGTGGGATCAAGAGACCCAGTACTTC. Amino acid sequence: CAISEREWDQETQYF.

The V call is TRBV3-1, the J call TRBJ2-5; D not certain. Germline-derived CDR1 and CDR2 are LGHDT and YNNKEL (reference sequence). The CDR3 loop spans 11 amino acids. V lost 8 bases, J lost 2 bases, and 6 bases lay in between. CDR3 sequence (DNA): TGTGCCAGCCGAGTTCAAGAGACCCAGTACTTC. Residues: CASRVQETQYF.

The chain joins TRBV5-1 to TRBJ1-4; no definite D call. The CDR3 length is 16 residues. The germline V gene encodes CDR1 SGHRS and CDR2 YFSETQ. V lost 0 bases and J lost 8, with 17 bases in between. The CDR3 DNA is TGCGCCAGCAGCTTGGCATTGATGGCAGGCGGGGAAAAACTGTTTTTT. It codes for CASSLALMAGGEKLFF.

This clonotype occurred a few times. The V gene is TRBV18, the J gene TRBJ2-5; D might be TRBD2 (5 bases). The CDR3 runs 16 residues. Germline V gives CDR1 KGHSH, CDR2 LQKENI. The V end lost 0 bases, the J end lost 4 bases, and 15 bases lay between the germline ends. CDR3 in amino acids: CASSPPKGDLSETQYF. The CDR3 region has the DNA TGTGCCAGCTCACCACCCAAGGGAGACCTCTCAGAGACCCAGTACTTC.

This clonotype was recorded only once. This sequence joins TRBV10-3 and TRBJ2-1; possibly TRBD2 for D (5 bases). The V gene's germline CDR1 is ENHRY and CDR2 SYGVKD. V lost 6 bases and J lost 8, with 17 bases in between. The CDR3 contains 14 residues. CDR3 coding DNA: TGTGCCATCAGACGGGCCGGGCTAGCAGATGAGCAGTTCTTC. This gives the protein CAIRRAGLADEQFF.

In this sample, this clonotype turned up a few times. The genes are TRBV6-6 and TRBJ1-1; 12 bases align to TRBD1. Trimming removed 3 bases from V and 5 bases from J; junction bases left unmatched: 7. The CDR3 spans 16 residues. The germline gives CDR1 MNHNY, CDR2 SVGAGI (reference sequence). The CDR3, as DNA: TGTGCCAGCAGTTATCCGGGACAGGGGGCGAAGACTGAAGCTTTCTTT. The encoded protein is CASSYPGQGAKTEAFF.

Worth noting for this clonotype: This is likely a read error, given that the CDR3 carries no conserved phenylalanine or tryptophan at its end. V is TRBV20-1 and J is TRBJ2-1; 14 bases are a match to TRBD2. CDR1 and CDR2 (germline): DFQATT, SNEGSKA (reference sequence). J lost 8 bases, V lost 2 bases, and 8 bases had no gene match. The CDR3 covers 16 residues. CDR3 coding DNA: TGCAGTGCTAGATCCCGACTAGCGGGAGGGCGGTATGAGCAGTTCGTC. As protein: CSARSRLAGGRYEQFV.

V gene TRBV5-1 combines with J gene TRBJ2-5; no firm D call. Trimming removed 0 bases from V and 1 base from J, with 10 bases in between. This CDR3 is 15 amino acids long. Germline V gene sequence: CDR1 SGHRS, CDR2 YFSETQ. CDR3 DNA: TGCGCCAGCAGCTTGGTTATGGAGTTCCAAGAGACCCAGTACTTC. Its protein product is CASSLVMEFQETQYF. The whole variable domain, remainder taken from reference TRBV5-1 and TRBJ2-5, is KAGVTQTPRYLIKTRGQQVTLSCSPISGHRSVSWYQQTPGQGLQFLFEYFSETQRNKGNFPGRFSGRQFSNSRSEMNVSTLELGDSALYLCASSLVMEFQETQYFGPGTRLLVL.

The chain is built from TRBV7-9 and TRBJ1-2, with 9 nucleotides matching TRBD1. CDR1 and CDR2 from the germline V gene are SEHNR and FQNEAQ (reference sequence). The CDR3 runs 16 residues. V lost 5 bases to trimming and J lost 6 bases; unmatched junction nucleotides: 13. The CDR3 reads CASSVKGTGQTDGYTF. The CDR3 nucleotides are TGTGCCAGCAGCGTGAAAGGGACAGGGCAAACAGATGGCTACACCTTC.

A remark on this clonotype: A much larger clone differs from this one at a single base, so this may be a read error. This chain uses TRBV4-1 with TRBJ2-5; D is unresolved. Germline V gene sequence: CDR1 MGHRA, CDR2 YSYEKL. The CDR3 has 13 residues. CDR3 in amino acids: CASSQEWSYEQHF. The CDR3 region has the DNA TGCGCCAGCAGCCAAGAGTGGTCTTACGAGCAGCACTTC.

This clonotype has just a few counts. The chain combines TRBV10-2 with TRBJ1-4, with unresolved D. Trimming took 6 bases from V and 1 from J, leaving 12 bases between them. The CDR3 has 15 amino acids. Germline V lookup: CDR1 WSHSY, CDR2 SAAADI. The CDR3, as DNA: TGCGCCAGCAGCCAAGCGGGAGGAACTAATGAAAAACTGTTTTTT. Its translation is CASSQAGGTNEKLFF.

The chain links TRBV28 to TRBJ1-6, with D perhaps TRBD1 (5 bases). This CDR3 has 17 residues. CDR1 and CDR2 (germline): MDHEN, SYDVKM. Deletions cut 5 bases from V and 2 bases from J, with 16 bases between. CDR3: CASSPWEGVPYNSPLHF. As DNA, the CDR3 is TGTGCCAGCAGTCCTTGGGAAGGGGTGCCCTATAATTCACCCCTCCACTTT.

This clonotype was recorded a few times. This CDR3 is CASSPPGDFEKLFF. For the CDR3, the DNA is TGTGCCAGCTCACCCCCGGGGGACTTTGAAAAACTGTTTTTT. The chain carries TRBV18 and TRBJ1-4; tentative D call: TRBD1 (5 bases). The V gene's germline CDR1 is KGHSH and CDR2 LQKENI. V gave up 3 bases and J gave up 7 bases, with 12 bases separating them. This CDR3 is built from 14 residues.

This clonotype was detected ten times or more. V usage is TRBV5-6 and J usage is TRBJ2-5, with D tentatively TRBD2 (5 bases). Germline CDR1 reads SGHDT; CDR2 reads YYEEEE. There are 16 residues in the CDR3. V was pared by 0 bases and J by 5 bases, with 17 bases between. This chain's CDR3 is CASSLVGATRLETQYF. In DNA form, the CDR3 reads TGTGCCAGCAGCTTGGTGGGAGCGACCCGGTTGGAGACCCAGTACTTC.

This clonotype was detected only a few times. The chain recombines TRBV9 with TRBJ2-3, with D perhaps TRBD2 (5 bases). V was trimmed by 0 bases and J by 2 bases, leaving 10 bases between them. Germline CDR1 is SGDLS and CDR2 is YYNGEE. This CDR3 comprises 15 residues. The CDR3 region is CASSVGASPTDTQYF. CDR3 nucleotide sequence: TGTGCCAGCAGCGTAGGGGCTAGCCCCACAGATACGCAGTATTTT.

The V gene is TRBV15, the J gene TRBJ2-1, with D tentatively TRBD2 (6 bases). Trimming pared 0 bases from V and 13 bases from J, leaving 16 bases between. CDR3 length: 14 residues. Germline V CDR1 and CDR2: LNHNV, YYDKDF (reference sequence). CDR3 protein: CATSRDDGGETQFF. Written as DNA, the CDR3 is TGTGCCACCAGCAGAGACGACGGAGGGGAGACCCAGTTCTTC.

This clonotype was counted between two and nine times. The rearrangement links TRBV10-3 to TRBJ2-3, with 7 bases matching TRBD2. The germline V gene has CDR1 ENHRY and CDR2 SYGVKD. The CDR3 has 18 amino acids. V lost 2 bases, J lost 0 bases, and 11 bases stayed unmatched. This CDR3 reads CAISEVWASGLSTDTQYF. The CDR3 nucleotides are TGTGCCATCAGTGAGGTTTGGGCTAGCGGACTTAGCACAGATACGCAGTATTTT.

The DNA for the CDR3 is TGCGCCAGCAGCCAAGATGGCCTGGACAGCTCCTACGAGCAGTACTTC. It is translated as CASSQDGLDSSYEQYF. The rearrangement joins TRBV4-3 to TRBJ2-7, with a weak D call TRBD1 (6 bases). Trimming pared 0 bases from V and 0 bases from J, leaving 12 bases between. Germline V gene data show CDR1 as LGHNA and CDR2 as YSLEER. The CDR3 loop spans 16 amino acids.